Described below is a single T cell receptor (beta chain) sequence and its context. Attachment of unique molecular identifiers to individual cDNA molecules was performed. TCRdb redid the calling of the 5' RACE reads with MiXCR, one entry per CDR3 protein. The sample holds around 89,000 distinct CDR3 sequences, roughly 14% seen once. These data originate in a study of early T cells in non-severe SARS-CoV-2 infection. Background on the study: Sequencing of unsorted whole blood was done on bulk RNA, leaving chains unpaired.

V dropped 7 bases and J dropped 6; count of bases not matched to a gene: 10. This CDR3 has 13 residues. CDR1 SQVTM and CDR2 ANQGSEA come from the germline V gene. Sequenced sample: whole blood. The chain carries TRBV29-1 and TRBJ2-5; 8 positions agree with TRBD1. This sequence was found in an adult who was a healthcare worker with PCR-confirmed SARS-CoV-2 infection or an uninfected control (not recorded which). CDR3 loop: CSAQGAVGKTQYF. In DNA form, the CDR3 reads TGCAGCGCCCAGGGGGCAGTTGGGAAGACCCAGTACTTC. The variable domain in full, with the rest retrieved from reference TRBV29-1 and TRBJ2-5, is SAVISQKPSRDICQRGTSLTIQCQVDSQVTMMFWYRQQPGQSLTLIATANQGSEATYESGFVIDKFPISRPNLTFSTLTVSNMSPEDSSIYLCSAQGAVGKTQYFGPGTRLLVL.